This TCR beta chain is from a study of cytomegalovirus exposure and HLA in healthy donors. About the study: Of around 410 genotyped donors, 81% grouped in the Caucasian-associated ancestry cluster.

Trimming took 6 bases from V and 1 from J, leaving 13 bases between them. Germline lookup yields CDR1 SNHLY and CDR2 FYNNEI. The CDR3 is 14 residues long. Details on this clone: Its antigen is currently unknown.

In the PCR, 60 Vbeta and 13 Jbeta primers were used. Assay used: immunoSEQ multiplex PCR; TCRdb lists only in-frame clones, some missing. The sample includes more than 50,000 clones, about 77% of them seen just once. Study-level points and caveats: Sequences of the TCR beta chain were said to predict the HLA-A and HLA-B alleles of most subjects accurately. Cytomegalovirus association was listed for around 170 TCR beta chains. When presence/absence was analysed, sequencing depth was taken to be roughly uniform across donors.

The sequenced sample consisted of PBMCs. The clonotype comes from a female donor in good health and CMV-seronegative. This chain links TRBV2 with TRBJ2-7, with D possibly matching TRBD2 (6 bases). CDR3 sequence: CASRVAEGSYEQYF. CDR3 in DNA: TGTGCCAGCAGAGTAGCGGAGGGGTCCTACGAGCAGTACTTC.